This T cell receptor beta chain was obtained from a study of T-cell reconstitution after alpha-beta-depleted transplantation in children. Study findings and constraints: TCRbeta diversity was high at day 60 in some patients (a result of surviving recipient T cells and thymic progenitors). Fresh T-cell production supplied most of the T-cell counts and diversity seen one year after transplant. Expanded graft clones, several hundred of them, were reportedly the source of alpha-beta T cells about two months after transplant.

In germline, CDR1 is SQVTM, CDR2 ANQGSEA. V lost 5 bases and J lost 0; bases outside the gene matches: 10. The CDR3 is 16 residues long. In this sample, this clonotype turned up many times. What it recognizes is unknown. Unique molecular identifiers were incorporated into the prepared TCRbeta library. In TCRdb, the PCR reads were re-called with MiXCR into one record per CDR3 protein. The table includes 200,000 to 250,000 distinct CDR3 sequences, about 8.7% detected once. The chain recombines TRBV29-1 with TRBJ2-4; 7 bases line up with TRBD1. The receptor's source is a male patient aged 2-15 years who had a stem cell transplant for acute myeloid leukemia, so the T cells may come from the graft donor. The material sequenced was PBMCs, mostly from graft donor cells, taken 360 days after TCRalphabeta/CD19-depleted stem cell transplant. For the CDR3, the DNA is TGCAGCGTTTGGATAGTAGGGGGCCTAGCCAAAAACATTCAGTACTTC. Translation: CSVWIVGGLAKNIQYF.